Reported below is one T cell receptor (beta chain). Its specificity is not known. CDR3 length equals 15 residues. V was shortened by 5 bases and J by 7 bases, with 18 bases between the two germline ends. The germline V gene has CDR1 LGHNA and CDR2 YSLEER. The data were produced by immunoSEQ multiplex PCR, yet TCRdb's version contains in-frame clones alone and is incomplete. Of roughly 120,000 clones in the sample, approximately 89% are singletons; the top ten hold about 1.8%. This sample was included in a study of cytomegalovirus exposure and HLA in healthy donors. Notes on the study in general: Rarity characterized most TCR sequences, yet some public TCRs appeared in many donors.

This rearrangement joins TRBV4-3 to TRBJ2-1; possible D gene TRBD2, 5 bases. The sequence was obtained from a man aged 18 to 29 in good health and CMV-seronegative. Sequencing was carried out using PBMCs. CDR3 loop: CASSSRRGGGNEQFF. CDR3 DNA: TGCGCCAGCAGCTCTCGGAGAGGCGGAGGTAATGAGCAGTTCTTC.